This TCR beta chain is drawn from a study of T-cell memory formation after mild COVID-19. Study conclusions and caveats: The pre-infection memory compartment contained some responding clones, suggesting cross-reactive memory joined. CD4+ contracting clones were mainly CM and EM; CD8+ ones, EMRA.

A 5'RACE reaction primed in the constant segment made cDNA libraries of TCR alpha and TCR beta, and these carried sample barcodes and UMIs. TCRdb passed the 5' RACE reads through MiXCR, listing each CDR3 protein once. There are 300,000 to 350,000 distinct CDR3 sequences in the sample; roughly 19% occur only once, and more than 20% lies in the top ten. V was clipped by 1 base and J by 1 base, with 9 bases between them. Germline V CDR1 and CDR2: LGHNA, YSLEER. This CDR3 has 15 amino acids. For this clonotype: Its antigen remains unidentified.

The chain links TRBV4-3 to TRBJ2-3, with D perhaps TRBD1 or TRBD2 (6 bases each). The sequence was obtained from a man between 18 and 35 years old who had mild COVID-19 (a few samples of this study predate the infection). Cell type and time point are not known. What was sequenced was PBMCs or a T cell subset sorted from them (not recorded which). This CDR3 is CASSQARGRTDTQYF. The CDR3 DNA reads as TGCGCCAGCAGCCAAGCCCGGGGGCGCACAGATACGCAGTATTTT.